The present entry profiles one T cell receptor (beta chain) with its context. These data come from a study of blood T cell repertoires in COVID-19. In the study overall: Samples came from the United States, Italy and Spain, spanning acute and convalescent COVID-19.

TCRdb's copy holds only in-frame clones and misses some; the assay was immunoSEQ multiplex PCR. There are 200,000 to 300,000 clones in the sample; around nine tenths occur only once, and over 1.5% lies in the top ten. Germline lookup yields CDR1 WNHNN and CDR2 SYGVQD (reference sequence). The CDR3 is made up of 16 amino acids. Losses at the gene ends were 5 bases for V and 2 bases for J; bases not matched to a gene: 5. The source material was peripheral blood. This TCR derives from a man younger than 40 with active or convalescent COVID-19. V gene TRBV10-1 combines with J gene TRBJ2-3; the match to TRBD2 covers 12 bases. Here the CDR3 reads CASSPSGGASTDTQYF. The CDR3 DNA sequence: TGCGCCAGCAGTCCTAGCGGGGGGGCCTCCACAGATACGCAGTATTTT.